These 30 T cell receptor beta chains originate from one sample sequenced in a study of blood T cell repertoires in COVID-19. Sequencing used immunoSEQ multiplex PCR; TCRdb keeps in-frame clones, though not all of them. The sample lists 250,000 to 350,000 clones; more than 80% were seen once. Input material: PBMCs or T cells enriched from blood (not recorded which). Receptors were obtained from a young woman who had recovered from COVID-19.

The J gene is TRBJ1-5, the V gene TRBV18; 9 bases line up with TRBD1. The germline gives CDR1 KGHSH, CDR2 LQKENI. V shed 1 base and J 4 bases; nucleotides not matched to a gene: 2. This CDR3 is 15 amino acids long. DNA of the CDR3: TGTGCCAGCTCACCACAGGGACAGGGAAATCAGCCCCAGCATTTT. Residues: CASSPQGQGNQPQHF.

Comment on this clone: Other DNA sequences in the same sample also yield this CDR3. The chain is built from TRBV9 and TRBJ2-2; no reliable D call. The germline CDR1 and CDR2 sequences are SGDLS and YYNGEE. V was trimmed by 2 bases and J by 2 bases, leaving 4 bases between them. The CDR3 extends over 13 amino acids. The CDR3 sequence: CASSVRNTGELFF. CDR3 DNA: TGTGCCAGCAGCGTTAGAAACACCGGGGAGCTGTTTTTT. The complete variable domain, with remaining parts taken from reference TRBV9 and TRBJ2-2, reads DSGVTQTPKHLITATGQRVTLRCSPRSGDLSVYWYQQSLDQGLQFLIQYYNGEERAKGNILERFSAQQFPDLHSELNLSSLELGDSALYFCASSVRNTGELFFGEGSRLTVL.

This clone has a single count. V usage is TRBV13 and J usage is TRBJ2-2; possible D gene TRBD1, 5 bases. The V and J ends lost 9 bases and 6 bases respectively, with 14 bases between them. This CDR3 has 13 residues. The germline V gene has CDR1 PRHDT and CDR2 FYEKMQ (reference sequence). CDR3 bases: TGTGCCAGTCACCCGGGCAGGGCCGGGGAGCTGTTTTTT. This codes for CASHPGRAGELFF. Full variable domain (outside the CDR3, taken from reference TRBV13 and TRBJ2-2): AAGVIQSPRHLIKEKRETATLKCYPIPRHDTVYWYQQGPGQDPQFLISFYEKMQSDKGSIPDRFSAQQFSDYHSELNMSSLELGDSALYFCASHPGRAGELFFGEGSRLTVL.

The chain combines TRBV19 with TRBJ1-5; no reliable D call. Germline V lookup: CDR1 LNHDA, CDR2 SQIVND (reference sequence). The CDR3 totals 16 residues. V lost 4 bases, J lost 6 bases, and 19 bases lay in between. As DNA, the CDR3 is TGTGCCAGTAGTACAGTAGAGGGCCGGGGAAGTCAGCCCCAGCATTTT. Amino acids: CASSTVEGRGSQPQHF.

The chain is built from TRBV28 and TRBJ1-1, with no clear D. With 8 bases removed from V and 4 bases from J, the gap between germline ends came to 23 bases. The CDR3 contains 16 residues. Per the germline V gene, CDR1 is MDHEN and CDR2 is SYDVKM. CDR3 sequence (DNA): TGTGCCAGCCGAACGGGAGCGGAATTAAGACTCACTGAAGCTTTCTTT. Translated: CASRTGAELRLTEAFF.

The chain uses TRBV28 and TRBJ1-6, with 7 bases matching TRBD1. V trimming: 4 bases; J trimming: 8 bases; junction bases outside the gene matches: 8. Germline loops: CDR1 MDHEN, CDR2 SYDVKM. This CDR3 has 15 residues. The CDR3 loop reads CASSSQTGKHSPLHF. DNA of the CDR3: TGTGCCAGCAGTTCCCAGACAGGGAAGCATTCACCCCTCCACTTT.

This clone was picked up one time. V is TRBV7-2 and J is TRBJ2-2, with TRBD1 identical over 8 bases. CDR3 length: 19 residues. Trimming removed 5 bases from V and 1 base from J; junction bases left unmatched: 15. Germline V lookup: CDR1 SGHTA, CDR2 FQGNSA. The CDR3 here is CASSTRGWDRSLNTGELFF. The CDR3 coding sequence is TGTGCCAGCAGCACTAGAGGGTGGGACAGGTCTTTGAACACCGGGGAGCTGTTTTTT.

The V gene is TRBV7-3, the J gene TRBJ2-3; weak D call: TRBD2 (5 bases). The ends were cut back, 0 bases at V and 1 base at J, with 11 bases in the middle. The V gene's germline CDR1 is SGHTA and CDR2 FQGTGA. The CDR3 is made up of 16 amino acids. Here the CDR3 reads CASSLTPGSGTDTQYF. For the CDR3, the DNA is TGTGCCAGCAGCTTAACCCCGGGGTCGGGCACAGATACGCAGTATTTT.

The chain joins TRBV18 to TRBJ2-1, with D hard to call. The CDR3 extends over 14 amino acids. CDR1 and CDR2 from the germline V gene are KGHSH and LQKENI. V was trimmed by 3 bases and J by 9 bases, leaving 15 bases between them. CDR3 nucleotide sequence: TGTGCCAGCTCACCCCCCGCGACATCCGGTGAGCAGTTCTTC. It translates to CASSPPATSGEQFF.

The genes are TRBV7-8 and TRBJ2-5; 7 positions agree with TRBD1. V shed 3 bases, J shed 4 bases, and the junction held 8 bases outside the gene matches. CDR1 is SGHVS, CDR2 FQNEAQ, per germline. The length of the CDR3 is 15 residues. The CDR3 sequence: CASSFTGDLRETQYF. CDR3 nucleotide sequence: TGTGCCAGCAGCTTTACAGGGGATTTGAGAGAGACCCAGTACTTC.

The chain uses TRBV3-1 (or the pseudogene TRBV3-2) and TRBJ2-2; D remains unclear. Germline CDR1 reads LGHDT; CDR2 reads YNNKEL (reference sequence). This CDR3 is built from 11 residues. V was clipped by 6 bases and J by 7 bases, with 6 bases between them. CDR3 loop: CASSPGGELFF. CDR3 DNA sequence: TGTGCCAGCAGTCCGGGCGGGGAGCTGTTTTTT.

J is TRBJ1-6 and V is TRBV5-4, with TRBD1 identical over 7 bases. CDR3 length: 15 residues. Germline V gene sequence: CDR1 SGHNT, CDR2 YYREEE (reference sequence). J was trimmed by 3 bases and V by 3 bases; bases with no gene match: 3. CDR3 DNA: TGTGCCAGCAGCTCCGGGACAGTCTATAATTCACCCCTCCACTTT. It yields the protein CASSSGTVYNSPLHF. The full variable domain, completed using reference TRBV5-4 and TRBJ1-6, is ETGVTQSPTHLIKTRGQQVTLRCSSQSGHNTVSWYQQALGQGPQFIFQYYREEENGRGNFPPRFSGLQFPNYSSELNVNALELDDSALYLCASSSGTVYNSPLHFGNGTRLTVT.

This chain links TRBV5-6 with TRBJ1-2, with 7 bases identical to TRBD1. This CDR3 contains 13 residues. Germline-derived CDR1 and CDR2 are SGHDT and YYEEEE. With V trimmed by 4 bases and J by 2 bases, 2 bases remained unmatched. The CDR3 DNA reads TGTGCCAGCAGCGCGGGACAGAACTATGGCTACACCTTC. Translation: CASSAGQNYGYTF.

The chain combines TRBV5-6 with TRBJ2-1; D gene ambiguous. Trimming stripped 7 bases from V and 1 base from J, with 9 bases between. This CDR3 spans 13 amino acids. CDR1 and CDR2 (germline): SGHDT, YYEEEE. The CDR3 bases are TGTGCCAGCGGGCGAGTTTCCTACAATGAGCAGTTCTTC. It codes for CASGRVSYNEQFF. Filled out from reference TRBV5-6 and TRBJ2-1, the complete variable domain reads DAGVTQSPTHLIKTRGQQVTLRCSPKSGHDTVSWYQQALGQGPQFIFQYYEEEERQRGNFPDRFSGHQFPNYSSELNVNALLLGDSALYLCASGRVSYNEQFFGPGTRLTVL.

CDR3 DNA sequence: TGCGCCAGCAGTGAGGACGGGGTAGGCACAGATACGCAGTATTTT. Its protein product is CASSEDGVGTDTQYF. This rearrangement joins TRBV10-2 to TRBJ2-3, with a possible D match to TRBD2 (5 bases). Germline CDR1 WSHSY, CDR2 SAAADI. The CDR3 runs to 15 residues. Between the trimmed V and J ends, which lost 2 bases and 1 base, there was a span of 10 bases.

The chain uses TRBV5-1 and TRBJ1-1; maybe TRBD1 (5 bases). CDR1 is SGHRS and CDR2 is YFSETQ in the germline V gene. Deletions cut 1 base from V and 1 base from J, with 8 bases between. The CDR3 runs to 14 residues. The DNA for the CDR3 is TGCGCCAGCAGCTTGTTTCAGGGGAACACTGAAGCTTTCTTT. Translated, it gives CASSLFQGNTEAFF.

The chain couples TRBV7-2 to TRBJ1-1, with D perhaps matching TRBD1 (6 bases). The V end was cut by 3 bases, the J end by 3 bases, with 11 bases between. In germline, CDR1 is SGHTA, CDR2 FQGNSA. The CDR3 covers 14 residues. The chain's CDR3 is CASSFDGGHTEAFF. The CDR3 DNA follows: TGTGCCAGCAGCTTCGACGGGGGGCACACTGAAGCTTTCTTT.

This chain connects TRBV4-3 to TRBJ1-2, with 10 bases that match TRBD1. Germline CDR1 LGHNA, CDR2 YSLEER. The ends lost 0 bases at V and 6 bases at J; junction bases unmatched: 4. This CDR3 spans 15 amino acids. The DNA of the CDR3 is TGCGCCAGCAGCCAAGAACTTGGACAGGGGGATGGCTACACCTTC. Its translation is CASSQELGQGDGYTF.

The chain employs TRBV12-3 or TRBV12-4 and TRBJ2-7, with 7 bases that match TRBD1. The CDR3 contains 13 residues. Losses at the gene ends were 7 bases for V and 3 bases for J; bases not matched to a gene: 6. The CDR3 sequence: CASTPGQIYEQYF. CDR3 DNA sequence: TGTGCCAGCACCCCGGGACAGATCTACGAGCAGTACTTC.

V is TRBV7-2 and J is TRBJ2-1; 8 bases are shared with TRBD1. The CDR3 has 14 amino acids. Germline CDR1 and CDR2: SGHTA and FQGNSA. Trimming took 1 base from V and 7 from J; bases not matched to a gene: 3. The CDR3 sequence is CASSLGRGHNEQFF. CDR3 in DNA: TGTGCCAGCAGCTTAGGCAGGGGGCATAATGAGCAGTTCTTC.

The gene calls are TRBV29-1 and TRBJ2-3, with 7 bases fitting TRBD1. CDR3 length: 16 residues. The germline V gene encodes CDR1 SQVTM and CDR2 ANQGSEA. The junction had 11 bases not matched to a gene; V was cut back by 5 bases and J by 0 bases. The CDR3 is CSVTRPGQVSTDTQYF. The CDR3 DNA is TGCAGCGTTACCAGACCAGGACAGGTTAGCACAGATACGCAGTATTTT.

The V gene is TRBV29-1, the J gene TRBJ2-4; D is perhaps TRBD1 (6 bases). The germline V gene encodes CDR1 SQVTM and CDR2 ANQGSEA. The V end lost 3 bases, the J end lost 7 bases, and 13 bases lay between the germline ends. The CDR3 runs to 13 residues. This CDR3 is CSVDSQGSNIQYF. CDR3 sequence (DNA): TGCAGCGTTGATTCACAGGGCAGCAACATTCAGTACTTC. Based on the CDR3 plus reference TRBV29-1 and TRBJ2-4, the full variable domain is SAVISQKPSRDICQRGTSLTIQCQVDSQVTMMFWYRQQPGQSLTLIATANQGSEATYESGFVIDKFPISRPNLTFSTLTVSNMSPEDSSIYLCSVDSQGSNIQYFGAGTRLSVL.

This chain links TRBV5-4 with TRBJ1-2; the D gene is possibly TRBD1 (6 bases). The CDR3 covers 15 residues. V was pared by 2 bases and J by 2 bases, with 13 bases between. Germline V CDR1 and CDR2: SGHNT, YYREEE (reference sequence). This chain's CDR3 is CASSLPDRLNYGYTF. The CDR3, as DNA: TGTGCCAGCAGCTTACCGGACAGACTGAACTATGGCTACACCTTC.

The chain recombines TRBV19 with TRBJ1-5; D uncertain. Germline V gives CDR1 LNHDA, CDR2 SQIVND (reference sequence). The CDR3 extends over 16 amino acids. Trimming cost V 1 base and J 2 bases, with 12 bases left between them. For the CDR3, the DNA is TGTGCCAGTAGTATAGCCCGGGATATTCGCAATCAGCCCCAGCATTTT. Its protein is CASSIARDIRNQPQHF.

CDR3 nucleotide sequence: TGTGCCAGTAGTGTCACCGCTCGCGGGTGGAACACCGGGGAGCTGTTTTTT. This gives the protein CASSVTARGWNTGELFF. The chain recombines TRBV19 with TRBJ2-2, with a weak D call TRBD2 (5 bases). The CDR3 covers 17 residues. Trimming pared 5 bases from V and 1 base from J, leaving 17 bases between. Germline CDR1 LNHDA, CDR2 SQIVND (reference sequence).

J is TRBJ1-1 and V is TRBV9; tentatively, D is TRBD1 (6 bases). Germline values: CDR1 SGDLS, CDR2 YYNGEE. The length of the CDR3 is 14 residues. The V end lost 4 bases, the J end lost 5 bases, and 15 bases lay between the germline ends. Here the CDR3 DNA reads TGTGCCAGCAGCCCACAGGGCTGGGGGACTGAAGCTTTCTTT. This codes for CASSPQGWGTEAFF. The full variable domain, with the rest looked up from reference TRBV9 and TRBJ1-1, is DSGVTQTPKHLITATGQRVTLRCSPRSGDLSVYWYQQSLDQGLQFLIQYYNGEERAKGNILERFSAQQFPDLHSELNLSSLELGDSALYFCASSPQGWGTEAFFGQGTRLTVV.

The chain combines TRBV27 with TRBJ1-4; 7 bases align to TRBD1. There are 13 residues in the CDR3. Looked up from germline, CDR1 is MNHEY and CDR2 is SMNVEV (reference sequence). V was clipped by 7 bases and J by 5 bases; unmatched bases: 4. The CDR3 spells CASKTGVNEKLFF. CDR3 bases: TGTGCCAGCAAAACAGGGGTAAATGAAAAACTGTTTTTT.

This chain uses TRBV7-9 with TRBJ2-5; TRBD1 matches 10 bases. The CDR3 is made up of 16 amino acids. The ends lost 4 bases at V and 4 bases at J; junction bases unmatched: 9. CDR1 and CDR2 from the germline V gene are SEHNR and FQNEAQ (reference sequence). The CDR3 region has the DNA TGTGCCAGCAGCTCCTGGACAGGGGGAAAGCGAGAGACCCAGTACTTC. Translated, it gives CASSSWTGGKRETQYF. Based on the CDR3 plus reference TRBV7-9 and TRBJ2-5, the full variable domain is DTGVSQNPRHKITKRGQNVTFRCDPISEHNRLYWYRQTLGQGPEFLTYFQNEAQLEKSRLLSDRFSAERPKGSFSTLEIQRTEQGDSAMYLCASSSWTGGKRETQYFGPGTRLLVL.

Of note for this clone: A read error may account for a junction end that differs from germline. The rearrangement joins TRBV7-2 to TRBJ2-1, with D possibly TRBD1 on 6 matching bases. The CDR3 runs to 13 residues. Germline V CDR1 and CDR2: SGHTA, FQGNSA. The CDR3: CASSTRQDPKRIF. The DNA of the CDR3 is TGTGCCAGCAGCACGCGACAGGACCCGAAGAGGATCTTC.

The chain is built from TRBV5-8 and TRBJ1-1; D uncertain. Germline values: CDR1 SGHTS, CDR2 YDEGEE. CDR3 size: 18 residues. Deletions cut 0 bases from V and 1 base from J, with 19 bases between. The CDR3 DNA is TGTGCCAGCAGCTTGGCGGTTTGGGCAGCCAGTCCGAACACTGAAGCTTTCTTT. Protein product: CASSLAVWAASPNTEAFF.